Below are 11 T cell receptor beta chains sequenced from a single sample in a study. Each CDR3 protein gets one entry after TCRdb re-called the 5' RACE reads with MiXCR. The sample consists of 9,000 to 9,500 distinct CDR3 sequences, approximately 46% of them appearing once. Treg sorting used a CD4+CD25+CD127-/low gate. The sample was Tregs sorted from a lymph node. The receptor set was obtained from a female donor with breast cancer.

As DNA, the CDR3 is TGTGCCAGCAGCTTATCTGGGGTTTTAGGGTACAATGAGCAGTTCTTC. It encodes CASSLSGVLGYNEQFF. This sequence joins TRBV7-8 and TRBJ2-1, with unresolved D. CDR1 SGHVS and CDR2 FQNEAQ come from the germline V gene. The CDR3 contains 16 residues. V lost 2 bases to trimming and J lost 4 bases, with 15 bases between them.

The rearrangement uses TRBV9 and TRBJ2-5, with 7 bases identical to TRBD2. Germline assignment: CDR1 SGDLS and CDR2 YYNGEE. This CDR3 is 15 amino acids long. V trimming: 3 bases; J trimming: 4 bases; junction bases outside the gene matches: 9. CDR3 nucleotide sequence: TGTGCCAGCAGCGCAGGCGGGGGTTCCTTAGAGACCCAGTACTTC. Its translation: CASSAGGGSLETQYF. The entire variable domain, with the rest obtained from reference TRBV9 and TRBJ2-5, is as follows: DSGVTQTPKHLITATGQRVTLRCSPRSGDLSVYWYQQSLDQGLQFLIQYYNGEERAKGNILERFSAQQFPDLHSELNLSSLELGDSALYFCASSAGGGSLETQYFGPGTRLLVL.

The chain has TRBV27 and TRBJ1-3, with 9 bases matching TRBD1. Germline CDR1 and CDR2: MNHEY and SMNVEV (reference sequence). With V trimmed by 6 bases and J by 6 bases, 3 bases remained unmatched. The CDR3 runs 13 residues. DNA for the CDR3: TGTGCCAGCAGCAGACAGGGGGTAAACACCATATATTTT. It codes for CASSRQGVNTIYF.

The chain combines TRBV12-3 or TRBV12-4 with TRBJ2-5; a possible D gene is TRBD1 (6 bases). Trimming shortened V by 7 bases and J by 5 bases, and 20 bases separated the two germline ends. The CDR3 consists of 15 residues. The CDR3 spells CASTRDTTTGETQYF. DNA for the CDR3: TGTGCCAGCACCCGGGACACCACAACGGGGGAGACCCAGTACTTC.

This chain joins TRBV9 and TRBJ2-3, with a tentative D call TRBD2 (5 bases). Germline lookup yields CDR1 SGDLS and CDR2 YYNGEE. The CDR3 is made up of 18 amino acids. Trimming removed 4 bases from V and 0 bases from J, with 21 bases in between. The DNA of the CDR3 is TGTGCCAGCAGCAGACCCACCCGTAGCGAAACTAGCACAGATACGCAGTATTTT. It codes for CASSRPTRSETSTDTQYF.

This clonotype was recorded a few times. The chain links TRBV4-1 to TRBJ2-5; 10 bases map to TRBD2. V was pared by 3 bases and J by 2 bases, with 6 bases of the junction left unmatched. There are 16 residues in the CDR3. The germline V gene has CDR1 MGHRA and CDR2 YSYEKL. CDR3 nucleotide sequence: TGCGCCAGCAGCCACCCAGCGGGGGGGCGTCAAGAGACCCAGTACTTC. It translates to CASSHPAGGRQETQYF.

The rearrangement links TRBV4-1 to TRBJ2-1; D could derive from TRBD1 or TRBD2 (6 bases each). The CDR3 is 15 amino acids. Germline V gives CDR1 MGHRA, CDR2 YSYEKL. Trimming took off 0 bases at V and 7 bases at J, with 13 bases between the two ends. The CDR3 sequence: CASSQDTGGPNEQFF. The DNA for the CDR3 is TGCGCCAGCAGCCAAGATACCGGGGGCCCGAATGAGCAGTTCTTC.

This clonotype showed up just a few times. This rearrangement joins TRBV7-6 to TRBJ2-7; 7 nucleotides match TRBD2. Germline V gene sequence: CDR1 SGHVS, CDR2 FNYEAQ. This CDR3 is 15 amino acids long. J gave up 2 bases and V 6 bases, and 10 bases lay outside the gene matches. The CDR3 coding sequence is TGTGCCAGCAGTCCGCTAGCGGAACTAACCTACGAGCAGTACTTC. Protein sequence: CASSPLAELTYEQYF.

J is TRBJ1-1 and V is TRBV9, with D maybe TRBD1 (6 bases). Germline values: CDR1 SGDLS, CDR2 YYNGEE. The CDR3 is 15 residues long. V lost 0 bases and J lost 1, with 10 bases in between. The CDR3 loop reads CASSVGGGANTEAFF. CDR3 coding DNA: TGTGCCAGCAGCGTAGGAGGGGGGGCGAACACTGAAGCTTTCTTT.

This clonotype came up a few times. V is TRBV19 and J is TRBJ1-1, with 7 bases that match TRBD1. Trimming at V came to 7 bases and at J to 4 bases, leaving 3 bases not matched to a gene. This CDR3 contains 12 residues. Germline loops: CDR1 LNHDA, CDR2 SQIVND (reference sequence). The CDR3 protein is CASNRGATEAFF. CDR3 nucleotide sequence: TGTGCCAGTAACAGGGGTGCCACTGAAGCTTTCTTT.

The chain has TRBV6-1 and TRBJ2-5; TRBD2 agrees at 11 bases. The germline gives CDR1 MNHNS, CDR2 SASEGT. The CDR3 loop spans 15 amino acids. The V gene end was trimmed by 1 base and the J gene end by 5 bases; junction bases not matched to a gene: 3. CDR3: CASSEGLAGWETQYF. The CDR3 DNA reads as TGTGCCAGCAGTGAAGGACTAGCGGGATGGGAGACCCAGTACTTC.